Below, 23 T cell receptor beta chains from the same sample are listed, as sequenced in a study of cytomegalovirus exposure and HLA in healthy donors. The PCR ran on 60 Vbeta and 13 Jbeta primers. Profiling relied on immunoSEQ multiplex PCR, and the TCRdb table lists in-frame clones only, not all of them. The sample lists more than 85,000 clones, under 80% occurring once. The sequencing input was PBMCs. These TCRs come from a woman aged 18 to 35 in good health and CMV-seropositive.

The chain is built from TRBV19 and TRBJ2-1; perhaps TRBD1 as D (5 bases). CDR1 LNHDA and CDR2 SQIVND come from the germline V gene (reference sequence). The germline V and J ends were trimmed by 3 bases and 2 bases, with 14 bases remaining between them. The CDR3 has 16 residues. The CDR3 nucleotides read TGTGCCAGTAGTATCGGAAGGGTCAGGGCCTACAATGAGCAGTTCTTC. It specifies CASSIGRVRAYNEQFF. The complete variable domain, with remaining parts taken from reference TRBV19 and TRBJ2-1, reads DGGITQSPKYLFRKEGQNVTLSCEQNLNHDAMYWYRQDPGQGLRLIYYSQIVNDFQKGDIAEGYSVSREKKESFPLTVTSAQKNPTAFYLCASSIGRVRAYNEQFFGPGTRLTVL.

The chain links TRBV7-9 to TRBJ2-1; a weak D match, TRBD2 (6 bases). In germline, CDR1 is SEHNR, CDR2 FQNEAQ (reference sequence). The CDR3 length is 17 residues. V was pared by 5 bases and J by 0 bases, with 17 bases between. The CDR3 DNA follows: TGTGCCAGCAGCCGCCTCATAGCGGAAAGCTCCTACAATGAGCAGTTCTTC. Translated: CASSRLIAESSYNEQFF.

This chain connects TRBV29-1 to TRBJ2-5, with unresolved D. The germline V gene has CDR1 SQVTM and CDR2 ANQGSEA. The CDR3 contains 12 residues. V was trimmed by 4 bases and J by 4 bases, leaving 10 bases between them. The CDR3 is CSVGYLGETQYF. The CDR3 DNA follows: TGCAGCGTTGGGTACCTAGGAGAGACCCAGTACTTC.

This clone has just a few counts. This rearrangement joins TRBV5-1 to TRBJ1-4; 7 bases are a match to TRBD1. With V trimmed by 3 bases and J by 4 bases, 6 bases remained unmatched. The germline CDR1 and CDR2 sequences are SGHRS and YFSETQ. The CDR3 loop spans 15 amino acids. The chain's CDR3 is CASSSDGTDNEKLFF. The CDR3 DNA sequence: TGCGCCAGCAGCTCAGACGGGACAGATAATGAAAAACTGTTTTTT.

This chain joins TRBV5-1 and TRBJ2-7; the match to TRBD2 covers 8 bases. CDR3 length equals 15 residues. Germline V gene data show CDR1 as SGHRS and CDR2 as YFSETQ. V gave up 2 bases and J gave up 3 bases; unmatched junction bases: 7. The CDR3 sequence is CASSFGRTSGYEQYF. The DNA for the CDR3 is TGCGCCAGCAGCTTTGGTCGTACTAGCGGCTACGAGCAGTACTTC.

J is TRBJ1-3 and V is TRBV5-4; a possible D gene is TRBD1 (6 bases). The CDR3 is made up of 18 amino acids. Per the germline V gene, CDR1 is SGHNT and CDR2 is YYREEE (reference sequence). Trimming removed 4 bases from V and 0 bases from J, with 20 bases in between. CDR3 loop: CASSADSFIVGSGNTIYF. In DNA, the CDR3 is TGTGCCAGCAGCGCGGACAGCTTCATCGTAGGCTCTGGAAACACCATATATTTT.

The chain links TRBV5-1 to TRBJ2-1; TRBD2 agrees at 11 bases. With 4 bases clipped from V and 2 bases from J, the junction kept 2 bases outside the gene matches. This CDR3 comprises 15 residues. Per germline, CDR1 SGHRS and CDR2 YFSETQ. The CDR3 sequence is CASSRGLAAYNEQFF. CDR3 bases: TGCGCCAGCAGCCGGGGACTAGCGGCCTACAATGAGCAGTTCTTC. Variable domain in full (rest from reference TRBV5-1 and TRBJ2-1): KAGVTQTPRYLIKTRGQQVTLSCSPISGHRSVSWYQQTPGQGLQFLFEYFSETQRNKGNFPGRFSGRQFSNSRSEMNVSTLELGDSALYLCASSRGLAAYNEQFFGPGTRLTVL.

The sample holds a few counts of this clone. The J gene is TRBJ2-1, the V gene TRBV5-6; 11 bases agree with TRBD2. J lost 4 bases, V lost 3 bases, and 3 bases had no gene match. The CDR3 covers 15 residues. Germline-derived CDR1 and CDR2 are SGHDT and YYEEEE. The CDR3 spells CASSWGTSGYNEQFF. The CDR3 DNA is TGTGCCAGCAGCTGGGGGACTAGCGGTTACAATGAGCAGTTCTTC.

The J gene is TRBJ1-1, the V gene TRBV4-3; D not resolved. The CDR3 is 12 amino acids. Trimming took off 3 bases at V and 1 base at J, with 3 bases between the two ends. Germline loops: CDR1 LGHNA, CDR2 YSLEER. The CDR3 DNA reads TGCGCCAGCAGCCACGGGAACACTGAAGCTTTCTTT. As protein: CASSHGNTEAFF.

The chain uses TRBV15 and TRBJ1-1; D remains unclear. Trimming left V 5 bases short and J 3 bases short, with 13 bases between. Germline V gene lookup returns CDR1 LNHNV and CDR2 YYDKDF (reference sequence). The CDR3 has 14 residues. The DNA of the CDR3 is TGTGCCACCAGCTCCCCTCCGGAGTACACTGAAGCTTTCTTT. Translating it yields CATSSPPEYTEAFF.

The CDR3 bases are TGTGCCAGGGTCTGGAGCGCTGGAAACACCATATATTTT. Protein product: CARVWSAGNTIYF. V usage is TRBV7-8 and J usage is TRBJ1-3, with no clear D. Germline assignment: CDR1 SGHVS and CDR2 FQNEAQ. CDR3 size: 13 residues. V dropped 9 bases and J dropped 2 bases, with 11 bases sitting between them. The full variable domain, in which reference TRBV7-8 and TRBJ1-3 provide the parts outside the CDR3, is GAGVSQSPRYKVAKRGQDVALRCDPISGHVSLFWYQQALGQGPEFLTYFQNEAQLDKSGLPSDRFFAERPEGSVSTLKIQRTQQEDSAVYLCARVWSAGNTIYFGEGSWLTVV.

This chain links TRBV29-1 with TRBJ1-1, with TRBD1 matching over 7 bases. The junction had 3 bases not matched to a gene; V was cut back by 4 bases and J by 1 base. In germline, CDR1 is SQVTM, CDR2 ANQGSEA. This CDR3 is built from 13 residues. The CDR3 spells CSVGGQRNTEAFF. The DNA of the CDR3 is TGCAGCGTTGGGGGACAGCGGAACACTGAAGCTTTCTTT. Combining the CDR3 with reference TRBV29-1 and TRBJ1-1 gives the whole variable domain SAVISQKPSRDICQRGTSLTIQCQVDSQVTMMFWYRQQPGQSLTLIATANQGSEATYESGFVIDKFPISRPNLTFSTLTVSNMSPEDSSIYLCSVGGQRNTEAFFGQGTRLTVV.

This sequence joins TRBV19 and TRBJ1-3, with D perhaps TRBD1 (5 bases). Trimming pared 3 bases from V and 4 bases from J, leaving 13 bases between. Germline V gene lookup returns CDR1 LNHDA and CDR2 SQIVND (reference sequence). CDR3 length: 15 amino acids. The CDR3 here is CASSITGFDGNTIYF. The CDR3 nucleotides read TGTGCCAGTAGTATTACAGGCTTTGACGGAAACACCATATATTTT.

This clone was observed a handful of times. The gene calls are TRBV29-1 and TRBJ2-5, with 7 bases aligning to TRBD2. The CDR3 is 16 amino acids. After removal of 1 base from V and 5 bases from J, the junction contained 13 bases not matched to a gene. CDR1 and CDR2 (germline): SQVTM, ANQGSEA. The CDR3 nucleotides read TGCAGCGTTGAAGGGGGGTGGGAGGGCCTTATGGAGACCCAGTACTTC. Translated: CSVEGGWEGLMETQYF.

J is TRBJ2-7 and V is TRBV7-2, with D tentatively TRBD1 (5 bases). The CDR3 consists of 13 residues. Looked up from germline, CDR1 is SGHTA and CDR2 is FQGNSA. V lost 5 bases and J lost 0, with 8 bases in between. The CDR3 bases are TGTGCCAGCAGCCAGGACAACTCCTACGAGCAGTACTTC. Amino acid sequence: CASSQDNSYEQYF.

This chain links TRBV27 with TRBJ2-7, with 12 bases matching TRBD1. Trimming removed 3 bases from V and 2 bases from J; junction bases left unmatched: 8. The CDR3 loop spans 17 amino acids. Germline V gene sequence: CDR1 MNHEY, CDR2 SMNVEV (reference sequence). CDR3 residues: CASSLPSGQGAPYEQYF. The CDR3, as DNA: TGTGCCAGCAGTTTGCCATCGGGACAGGGGGCCCCCTACGAGCAGTACTTC.

This clone was picked up many times. This chain connects TRBV6-5 to TRBJ2-7; 8 positions match TRBD1. Looked up from germline, CDR1 is MNHEY and CDR2 is SVGAGI. V dropped 6 bases and J dropped 6; count of bases not matched to a gene: 10. The CDR3 length is 14 residues. In DNA, the CDR3 is TGTGCCAGCAGGCCGCCAGGGGGCGTAACCGAGCAGTACTTC. It translates to CASRPPGGVTEQYF.

V usage is TRBV5-1 and J usage is TRBJ2-3; 16 bases map to TRBD2. J was trimmed by 4 bases and V by 0 bases; bases with no gene match: 8. Germline CDR1 reads SGHRS; CDR2 reads YFSETQ. The CDR3 runs to 19 residues. This chain's CDR3 is CASSLVGTSGRERADTQYF. The CDR3 DNA follows: TGCGCCAGCAGCTTGGTAGGGACTAGCGGGAGGGAACGCGCAGATACGCAGTATTTT.

CDR3 nucleotides: TGTGCCAGCAGTTTTCGATATATCACGCCCAGCGGGAGGTCCTACGAGCAGTACTTC. Translated: CASSFRYITPSGRSYEQYF. This chain joins TRBV28 and TRBJ2-7; the match to TRBD2 covers 9 bases. Trimming cost V 3 bases and J 1 base; bases outside gene matches: 16. CDR3 size: 19 residues. Germline assignment: CDR1 MDHEN and CDR2 SYDVKM.

The rearrangement joins TRBV29-1 to TRBJ1-5, with TRBD1 identical over 8 bases. The germline V gene encodes CDR1 SQVTM and CDR2 ANQGSEA. The CDR3 sequence is 17 residues long. V lost 7 bases, J lost 6 bases, and 20 bases stayed unmatched. The CDR3 spells CSDRNSTTDRGGQPQHF. The CDR3 DNA follows: TGCAGCGACCGCAACTCTACCACCGACAGGGGTGGTCAGCCCCAGCATTTT.

J is TRBJ2-2 and V is TRBV28; D perhaps matches TRBD2 (6 bases). V gave up 1 base and J gave up 1 base, with 10 bases separating them. The germline V gene has CDR1 MDHEN and CDR2 SYDVKM. The length of the CDR3 is 16 residues. As DNA, the CDR3 is TGTGCCAGCAGTTTATTCAGCGGGCTGAACACCGGGGAGCTGTTTTTT. Translated: CASSLFSGLNTGELFF.

This clone was counted between two and nine times. J is TRBJ1-5 and V is TRBV30; D may be TRBD1 (5 bases). This CDR3 spans 13 amino acids. CDR1 is GTSNPN and CDR2 is SVGIG in the germline V gene (reference sequence). V dropped 2 bases and J dropped 4 bases, with 9 bases sitting between them. The CDR3 sequence: CAWSRDSNQPQHF. The CDR3 DNA sequence: TGTGCCTGGAGTCGAGACAGTAATCAGCCCCAGCATTTT.

This clone occurred once. J is TRBJ2-7 and V is TRBV28, with 7 bases fitting TRBD1. This CDR3 contains 14 residues. The junction had 9 bases not matched to a gene; V was cut back by 8 bases and J by 2 bases. In germline, CDR1 is MDHEN, CDR2 SYDVKM. CDR3 loop: CASRNPQGAYEQYF. The CDR3 DNA reads TGTGCCAGCCGAAACCCGCAGGGGGCCTACGAGCAGTACTTC. The variable domain in full, completed from reference TRBV28 and TRBJ2-7, reads DVKVTQSSRYLVKRTGEKVFLECVQDMDHENMFWYRQDPGLGLRLIYFSYDVKMKEKGDIPEGYSVSREKKERFSLILESASTNQTSMYLCASRNPQGAYEQYFGPGTRLTVT.